This TCR beta chain came from a study of cytomegalovirus exposure and HLA in healthy donors. PCR employed 60 Vbeta and 13 Jbeta primers. TCRdb's copy holds only in-frame clones and misses some; the assay was immunoSEQ multiplex PCR. In the table there are approximately 70,000 clones, roughly 78% of which are singletons. Deletions cut 1 base from V and 7 bases from J, with 7 bases between. CDR3 size: 12 residues. Germline CDR1 is SNHLY and CDR2 is FYNNEI. The sequenced sample was PBMCs. The chain is built from TRBV2 and TRBJ1-2, with a tentative D call TRBD1 (5 bases). The origin of this receptor is a man aged 35-49 years in good health and CMV-seronegative. As DNA, the CDR3 is TGTGCCAGCAGTGAAGGGACACGTGGCTACACCTTC. Protein sequence: CASSEGTRGYTF.